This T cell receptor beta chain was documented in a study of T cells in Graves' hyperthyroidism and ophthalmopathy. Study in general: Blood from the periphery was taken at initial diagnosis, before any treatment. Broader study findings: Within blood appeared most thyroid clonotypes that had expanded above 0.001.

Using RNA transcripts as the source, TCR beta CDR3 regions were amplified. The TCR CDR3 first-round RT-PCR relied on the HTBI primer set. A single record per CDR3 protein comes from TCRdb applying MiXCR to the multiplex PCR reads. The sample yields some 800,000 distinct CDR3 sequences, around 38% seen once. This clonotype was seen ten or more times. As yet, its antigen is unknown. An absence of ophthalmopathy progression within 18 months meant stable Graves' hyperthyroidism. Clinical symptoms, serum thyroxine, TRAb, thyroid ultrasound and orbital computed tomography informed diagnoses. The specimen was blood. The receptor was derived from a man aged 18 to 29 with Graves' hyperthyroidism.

The chain's CDR3 is CASSLRQAYEQYF. The CDR3 nucleotides read TGTGCCAGCAGCTTACGGCAGGCCTACGAGCAGTACTTC. The gene calls are TRBV12-3 or TRBV12-4 and TRBJ2-7; D gene ambiguous. The length of the CDR3 is 13 residues. V lost 6 bases and J lost 2, with 11 bases in between.